This TCR beta chain was sequenced for a study of monozygotic twins with inflammatory bowel disease. Study-wide findings and caveats: Using the inverse Simpson index, IBD patients had lower TCRbeta diversity than healthy co-twins.

As to this clonotype: What it recognizes is unknown.

CDR1 is MNHEY, CDR2 SVGEGT, per germline. The CDR3 is made up of 15 amino acids. TCRdb reprocessed the 5' RACE reads, keeping one entry per CDR3 protein, no DNA. The table for this sample gives about 300,000 distinct CDR3 sequences. The sequenced sample consisted of blood. The clonotype comes from a human donor with ulcerative colitis or Crohn's disease, or a healthy co-twin of an affected twin (not recorded which). V usage is TRBV6-2 or TRBV6-3 and J usage is TRBJ1-2. The chain's CDR3 is CASSSGLRYVDGYTF.